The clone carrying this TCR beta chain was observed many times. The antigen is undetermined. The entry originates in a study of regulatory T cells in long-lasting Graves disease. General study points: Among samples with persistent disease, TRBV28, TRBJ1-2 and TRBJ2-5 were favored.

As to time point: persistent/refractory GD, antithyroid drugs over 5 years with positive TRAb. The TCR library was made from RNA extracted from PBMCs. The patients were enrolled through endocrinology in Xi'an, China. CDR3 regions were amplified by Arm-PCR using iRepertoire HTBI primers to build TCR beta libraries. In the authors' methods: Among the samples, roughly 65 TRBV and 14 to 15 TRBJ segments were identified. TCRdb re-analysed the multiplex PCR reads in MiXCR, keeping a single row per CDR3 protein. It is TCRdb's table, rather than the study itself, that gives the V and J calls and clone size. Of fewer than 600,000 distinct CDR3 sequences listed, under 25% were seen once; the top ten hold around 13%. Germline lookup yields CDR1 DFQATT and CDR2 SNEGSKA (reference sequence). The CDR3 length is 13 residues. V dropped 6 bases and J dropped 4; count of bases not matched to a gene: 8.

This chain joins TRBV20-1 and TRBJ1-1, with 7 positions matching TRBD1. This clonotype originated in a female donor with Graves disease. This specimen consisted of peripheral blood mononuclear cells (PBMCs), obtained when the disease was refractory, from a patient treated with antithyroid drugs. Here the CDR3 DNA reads TGCAGTGCGCCTAAGGGGGCAGGCACTGAAGCTTTCTTT. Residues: CSAPKGAGTEAFF.